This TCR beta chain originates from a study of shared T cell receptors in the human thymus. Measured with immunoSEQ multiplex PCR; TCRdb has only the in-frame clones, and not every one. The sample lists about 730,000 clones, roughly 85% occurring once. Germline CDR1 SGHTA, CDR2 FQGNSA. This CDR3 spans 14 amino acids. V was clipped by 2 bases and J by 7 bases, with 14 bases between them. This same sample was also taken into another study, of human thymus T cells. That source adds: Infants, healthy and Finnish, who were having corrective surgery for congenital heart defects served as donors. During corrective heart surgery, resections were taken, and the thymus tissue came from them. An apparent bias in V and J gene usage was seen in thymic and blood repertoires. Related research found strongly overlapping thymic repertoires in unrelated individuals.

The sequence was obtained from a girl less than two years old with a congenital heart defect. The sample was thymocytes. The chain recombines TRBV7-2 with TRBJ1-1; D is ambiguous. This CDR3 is CASSLLHMYSEAFF. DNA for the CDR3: TGTGCCAGCAGCTTACTCCACATGTACAGTGAAGCTTTCTTT.